The next 23 T cell receptor beta chains were all read from a single sample in a study of blood T cell repertoires in COVID-19. The table came from immunoSEQ multiplex PCR; TCRdb's copy has only in-frame clones and leaves some out. The profile shows nearly 200,000 clones, roughly 84% of them singletons. Specimen: PBMCs or T cells enriched from blood (not recorded which). The source of these receptors is a middle-aged man who had recovered from COVID-19.

This clone was detected only a few times. The chain combines TRBV15 with TRBJ1-5; D uncertain. Germline CDR1 and CDR2: LNHNV and YYDKDF (reference sequence). The length of the CDR3 is 15 residues. The ends were cut back, 0 bases at V and 4 bases at J, with 10 bases in the middle. The CDR3 region has the DNA TGTGCCACCAGCAGAGAACCCAGTTCTAATCAGCCCCAGCATTTT. Translated, it gives CATSREPSSNQPQHF.

V usage is TRBV27 and J usage is TRBJ1-2; D is possibly TRBD1 (5 bases). CDR1 and CDR2 (germline): MNHEY, SMNVEV (reference sequence). Trimming stripped 5 bases from V and 4 bases from J, with 17 bases between. The CDR3 has 15 residues. Here the CDR3 DNA reads TGTGCCAGCAGTCCTCAGGGATTATCCCTCTATGGCTACACCTTC. Amino acid sequence: CASSPQGLSLYGYTF.

The rearrangement uses TRBV7-9 and TRBJ2-7; perhaps TRBD2 as D (6 bases). CDR1 is SEHNR and CDR2 is FQNEAQ in the germline V gene (reference sequence). The V and J ends lost 5 bases and 3 bases respectively, with 20 bases between them. This CDR3 region has 16 residues. CDR3 protein: CASSENRDSLGYEQYF. The CDR3 DNA is TGTGCCAGCAGCGAAAACCGGGACTCCCTGGGCTACGAGCAGTACTTC.

The chain links TRBV28 to TRBJ1-6, with no clear D. The germline V and J ends were trimmed by 4 bases and 11 bases, with 6 bases remaining between them. The CDR3 is made up of 11 amino acids. Germline assignment: CDR1 MDHEN and CDR2 SYDVKM. In DNA, the CDR3 is TGTGCCAGCAGTTCCCCTGCACCCCTCCACTTT. It codes for CASSSPAPLHF.

The chain joins TRBV5-4 to TRBJ2-3; 7 bases fit TRBD1. In germline, CDR1 is SGHNT, CDR2 YYREEE (reference sequence). Germline trimming cut 2 bases from V and 3 bases from J; bases unmatched to any gene: 6. The CDR3 runs 15 residues. The CDR3 DNA reads as TGTGCCAGCAGCTTAGGGGGCTCTAGGACAGATACGCAGTATTTT. Its protein product is CASSLGGSRTDTQYF.

This clone has a single count. V usage is TRBV7-6 and J usage is TRBJ2-3; perhaps TRBD2 as D (7 bases). This CDR3 comprises 15 residues. CDR1 is SGHVS and CDR2 is FNYEAQ in the germline V gene. V was shortened by 4 bases and J by 2 bases, with 13 bases between the two germline ends. DNA for the CDR3: TGTGCCAGCAGCTGGTGGGGGGGCCTCACAGATACGCAGTATTTT. As protein: CASSWWGGLTDTQYF.

Only one count was recorded for this clone. The chain employs TRBV2 and TRBJ2-5, with D perhaps TRBD1 (6 bases). With 4 bases removed from V and 4 bases from J, the gap between germline ends came to 13 bases. Germline CDR1 SNHLY, CDR2 FYNNEI. CDR3 length: 14 residues. The CDR3 DNA is TGTGCCAGCAGTGGAGATCAGGGGAGAGAGACCCAGTACTTC. Encoded protein: CASSGDQGRETQYF.

The chain combines TRBV25-1 with TRBJ2-5; 8 nucleotides align to TRBD1. This CDR3 spans 16 amino acids. Unmatched junction bases numbered 6, after V lost 3 bases and J lost 0 bases. Germline V CDR1 and CDR2: MGHDK, SYGVNS. Written as DNA, the CDR3 is TGTGCCAGCAGTGAGGCCCCGGACAGGGACCAAGAGACCCAGTACTTC. Residues: CASSEAPDRDQETQYF.

This chain connects TRBV19 to TRBJ1-6; 7 nucleotides align to TRBD1. The germline V gene encodes CDR1 LNHDA and CDR2 SQIVND (reference sequence). The CDR3 consists of 17 residues. The J segment lost 7 bases and the V segment lost 5 bases, leaving 14 bases of the junction unmatched. In DNA, the CDR3 is TGTGCCAGTAGTCCTGAAAGGGGGCAGTTGGGGAATTCACCCCTCCACTTT. Translating gives CASSPERGQLGNSPLHF.

The CDR3 here is CAAQGNRTEAFF. The CDR3 DNA reads TGTGCCGCACAGGGGAACAGGACTGAAGCTTTCTTT. The chain joins TRBV2 to TRBJ1-1; TRBD1 matches at 7 bases. The germline gives CDR1 SNHLY, CDR2 FYNNEI. This CDR3 spans 12 amino acids. The trim removed 11 bases at V and 5 bases at J, leaving 8 bases unmatched.

This clone was counted between two and nine times. The chain couples TRBV20-1 to TRBJ1-2; D is ambiguous. The length of the CDR3 is 9 residues. Germline-derived CDR1 and CDR2 are DFQATT and SNEGSKA (reference sequence). Trimming stripped 4 bases from V and 14 bases from J, with 11 bases between. CDR3 sequence: CSAIMNYTF. Here the CDR3 DNA reads TGCAGTGCTATTATGAACTATACCTTC.

The chain combines TRBV6-2 or TRBV6-3 with TRBJ2-1, with 9 bases aligning to TRBD2. This CDR3 has 17 residues. CDR1 MNHEY and CDR2 SVGEGT come from the germline V gene. Trimming took 0 bases from V and 6 from J; bases not matched to a gene: 9. CDR3 in DNA: TGTGCCAGCAGTTACTCGTTATACGCGGGGGGGTTCAATGAGCAGTTCTTC. This encodes CASSYSLYAGGFNEQFF.

J is TRBJ2-5 and V is TRBV7-9; a weak D match, TRBD1 (5 bases). V shed 4 bases and J shed 1 base, with 13 bases lying between them. The length of the CDR3 is 15 residues. The germline CDR1 and CDR2 sequences are SEHNR and FQNEAQ (reference sequence). The CDR3 nucleotides are TGTGCCAGCAGCTCAAGCCTGACAGCCCAAGAGACCCAGTACTTC. Translating gives CASSSSLTAQETQYF.

The V gene is TRBV5-1, the J gene TRBJ2-7; 13 positions agree with TRBD2. Trimming took 3 bases from V and 6 from J; bases not matched to a gene: 0. CDR1 is SGHRS and CDR2 is YFSETQ in the germline V gene. The CDR3 spans 13 residues. The CDR3 DNA reads as TGCGCCAGCAGCTGGACTAGCGGGGGCGAGCAGTACTTC. Its translation: CASSWTSGGEQYF.

The CDR3 nucleotides are TGTGCCAGCAGTCTGGCTTCACCCCTCCACTTT. It specifies CASSLASPLHF. The chain carries TRBV6-5 and TRBJ1-6; D is unclear. Per the germline V gene, CDR1 is MNHEY and CDR2 is SVGAGI. The CDR3 spans 11 residues. Trimming shortened V by 5 bases and J by 9 bases, and 5 bases separated the two germline ends.

The chain uses TRBV5-1 and TRBJ2-1; 7 positions match TRBD1. The V gene end was trimmed by 7 bases and the J gene end by 5 bases; junction bases not matched to a gene: 6. There are 13 residues in the CDR3. Germline V gene lookup returns CDR1 SGHRS and CDR2 YFSETQ. The CDR3 DNA sequence: TGCGCCAGCTGGCCAGGGGGTAACAATGAGCAGTTCTTC. This encodes CASWPGGNNEQFF.

This clone was recorded only once. The rearrangement joins TRBV5-1 to TRBJ1-1; 7 bases line up with TRBD1. The trim removed 3 bases at V and 1 base at J, leaving 3 bases unmatched. CDR1 and CDR2 from the germline V gene are SGHRS and YFSETQ. There are 14 residues in the CDR3. The CDR3 sequence: CASSYQGENTEAFF. The CDR3 nucleotides are TGCGCCAGCAGCTACCAGGGGGAGAACACTGAAGCTTTCTTT. Full variable domain (missing parts from reference TRBV5-1 and TRBJ1-1): KAGVTQTPRYLIKTRGQQVTLSCSPISGHRSVSWYQQTPGQGLQFLFEYFSETQRNKGNFPGRFSGRQFSNSRSEMNVSTLELGDSALYLCASSYQGENTEAFFGQGTRLTVV.

The sample holds a few counts of this clone. The genes are TRBV3-1 (or the pseudogene TRBV3-2) and TRBJ1-5; D unresolved. The V gene's germline CDR1 is LGHDT and CDR2 YNNKEL (reference sequence). The CDR3 spans 15 residues. The V end lost 2 bases, the J end lost 1 base, and 9 bases lay between the germline ends. CDR3 protein: CASSQSGRSNQPQHF. CDR3 bases: TGTGCCAGCAGCCAATCGGGGAGGAGCAATCAGCCCCAGCATTTT.

V and J are TRBV10-1 and TRBJ1-6; no reliable D call. V was shortened by 3 bases and J by 0 bases, with 12 bases between the two germline ends. From germline, CDR1 is WNHNN and CDR2 SYGVQD (reference sequence). CDR3 length: 17 residues. The chain's CDR3 is CASSDFQAPSYNSPLHF. The CDR3 coding sequence is TGCGCCAGCAGTGACTTCCAGGCGCCCTCCTATAATTCACCCCTCCACTTT.

In its sample, this clone was seen many times. The chain recombines TRBV6-5 with TRBJ1-2; D gene ambiguous. This CDR3 contains 14 residues. Trimming removed 0 bases at V and 4 bases at J, with 9 bases between. Germline loops: CDR1 MNHEY, CDR2 SVGAGI. CDR3 protein: CASSYSIGAYGYTF. CDR3 sequence (DNA): TGTGCCAGCAGTTACTCGATAGGAGCCTATGGCTACACCTTC.

The genes are TRBV11-2 and TRBJ2-3; 7 nucleotides agree with TRBD2. CDR3 length: 18 residues. Trimming took 3 bases from V and 2 from J; bases not matched to a gene: 14. The germline V gene encodes CDR1 SGHAT and CDR2 FQNNGV. CDR3 nucleotides: TGTGCCAGCAGCTTCCCCAGAAGGCGAGCGGGGCACACAGATACGCAGTATTTT. Amino acids: CASSFPRRRAGHTDTQYF.

The gene calls are TRBV5-1 and TRBJ2-3, with 12 bases matching TRBD2. The CDR3 is made up of 18 amino acids. Germline CDR1 is SGHRS and CDR2 is YFSETQ. With 7 bases clipped from V and 0 bases from J, the junction kept 12 bases outside the gene matches. Here the CDR3 reads CASSYRLAGVSSTDTQYF. In DNA form, the CDR3 reads TGCGCCAGCTCTTACCGACTAGCGGGGGTTTCTAGCACAGATACGCAGTATTTT.

This chain connects TRBV9 to TRBJ2-5; 14 nucleotides align to TRBD2. Trimming took 4 bases from V and 0 from J; bases not matched to a gene: 2. The CDR3 loop spans 16 amino acids. Germline V gives CDR1 SGDLS, CDR2 YYNGEE. CDR3 coding DNA: TGTGCCAGCAGCCCGGGACTAGCGGGGGACCAAGAGACCCAGTACTTC. Protein sequence: CASSPGLAGDQETQYF.